The 17 T cell receptor beta chains given below trace back to one sample, sequenced in a study of OX40 agonist ivuxolimab in advanced cancers. The protocol was immunoSEQ multiplex PCR, while the TCRdb copy is restricted to in-frame clones and leaves out a portion. The sample comprises over 90,000 clones, 85% to 90% of which are singletons, and more than 5% rests with the top ten. The sequences come from CD4+ or CD8+ T cells sorted from blood, collected in a trial of the OX40 agonist ivuxolimab. These receptors came from an adult with an advanced solid tumor such as melanoma, head and neck, liver or kidney cancer.

This chain uses TRBV18 with TRBJ2-1; 8 bases are shared with TRBD2. The CDR3 covers 15 residues. J gave up 6 bases and V 5 bases, and 9 bases lay outside the gene matches. Per germline, CDR1 KGHSH and CDR2 LQKENI. In DNA, the CDR3 is TGTGCCAGCTCAGGAAACGGGGGGGCCGGCAATGAGCAGTTCTTC. Translated, it gives CASSGNGGAGNEQFF.

This clone was seen a handful of times. The sample contains more than one DNA sequence encoding this CDR3. The V call is TRBV6-6, the J call TRBJ2-2, with D possibly called TRBD1 or TRBD2 (5 bases each). Germline assignment: CDR1 MNHNY and CDR2 SVGAGI (reference sequence). V was shortened by 2 bases and J by 6 bases, with 13 bases between the two germline ends. The CDR3 covers 15 residues. The CDR3 nucleotides read TGTGCCAGCAGTTACGGACGGGACGTTCCCGGGGAGCTGTTTTTT. Encoded protein: CASSYGRDVPGELFF.

CDR3 bases: TGTGCCAGCAGTCGCACCGGGACTAGCGGCGACGAGCAGTACTTC. It specifies CASSRTGTSGDEQYF. V is TRBV6-5 and J is TRBJ2-7, with TRBD2 matching 11 bases. V lost 5 bases, J lost 5 bases, and 8 bases stayed unmatched. The CDR3 contains 15 residues. Germline-derived CDR1 and CDR2 are MNHEY and SVGAGI.

J is TRBJ1-4 and V is TRBV5-1, with 9 bases that match TRBD1. Trimming at V came to 3 bases and at J to 6 bases, leaving 6 bases not matched to a gene. This CDR3 region has 15 residues. CDR1 SGHRS and CDR2 YFSETQ come from the germline V gene. The CDR3 is CASSSQGAKDEKLFF. The CDR3 DNA follows: TGCGCCAGCAGCTCACAGGGGGCCAAGGATGAAAAACTGTTTTTT.

This chain joins TRBV7-2 and TRBJ2-2; 9 nucleotides line up with TRBD1. Germline assignment: CDR1 SGHTA and CDR2 FQGNSA. CDR3 size: 16 residues. V dropped 7 bases and J dropped 5; count of bases not matched to a gene: 11. CDR3 DNA sequence: TGTGCCAGCACCCGAACAGGGGGCGCTTATACCGGGGAGCTGTTTTTT. It translates to CASTRTGGAYTGELFF.

A few counts support this clone. The rearrangement joins TRBV27 to TRBJ2-3; 14 bases line up with TRBD2. V trimming: 5 bases; J trimming: 9 bases; junction bases outside the gene matches: 7. The CDR3 length is 15 residues. The V gene's germline CDR1 is MNHEY and CDR2 SMNVEV (reference sequence). In DNA, the CDR3 is TGTGCCAGCAGTCTATTGGGACTAGCGGGGGACACGCAGTATTTT. It is translated as CASSLLGLAGDTQYF.

This clone has only one observation. The chain has TRBV7-2 and TRBJ2-7, with TRBD2 as a possible D gene (6 bases). Germline CDR1 is SGHTA and CDR2 is FQGNSA. V was clipped by 6 bases and J by 6 bases, with 15 bases between them. The CDR3 length is 13 residues. The CDR3 reads CASSPWLGLEQYF. The CDR3 nucleotides are TGTGCCAGCAGTCCCTGGCTGGGACTCGAGCAGTACTTC.

This clone came up a few times. This chain connects TRBV6-5 to TRBJ2-1, with D possibly TRBD1 on 6 matching bases. With 2 bases removed from V and 6 bases from J, the gap between germline ends came to 11 bases. The CDR3 is 14 residues long. Germline loops: CDR1 MNHEY, CDR2 SVGAGI. The CDR3 reads CASSYGRGGNEQFF. As DNA, the CDR3 is TGTGCCAGCAGTTACGGCAGGGGCGGCAATGAGCAGTTCTTC.

This clone was found many times. This rearrangement joins TRBV6-5 to TRBJ1-2; possible D gene TRBD1, 5 bases. The CDR3 contains 15 residues. Germline CDR1 and CDR2: MNHEY and SVGAGI. Trimming left V 5 bases short and J 0 bases short, with 13 bases between. The CDR3 sequence is CASSTLTEPNYGYTF. The CDR3 coding sequence is TGTGCCAGCAGTACGCTGACAGAGCCTAACTATGGCTACACCTTC.

This clone occurred once. The chain couples TRBV18 to TRBJ2-2, with D possibly being TRBD1 (6 bases). Germline V gene sequence: CDR1 KGHSH, CDR2 LQKENI. The V and J ends lost 2 bases and 3 bases respectively, with 7 bases between them. The CDR3 contains 14 residues. CDR3 region: CASSPTGYTGELFF. The CDR3 region has the DNA TGTGCCAGCTCACCAACAGGGTACACCGGGGAGCTGTTTTTT.

The chain has TRBV25-1 and TRBJ2-1; 7 nucleotides match TRBD1. The CDR3 contains 18 residues. Germline trimming cut 3 bases from V and 1 base from J; bases unmatched to any gene: 12. The germline V gene encodes CDR1 MGHDK and CDR2 SYGVNS. The CDR3 DNA reads TGTGCCAGCAGTGACTCACCGGGCGAGGGGGCTTCCTACAATGAGCAGTTCTTC. Encoded protein: CASSDSPGEGASYNEQFF.

V and J are TRBV7-6 and TRBJ2-3; tentative D call: TRBD1 (6 bases). The CDR3 contains 15 residues. Trimming removed 1 base from V and 2 bases from J, with 10 bases in between. CDR1 is SGHVS and CDR2 is FNYEAQ in the germline V gene. The chain's CDR3 is CASSLVGAVTDTQYF. CDR3 in DNA: TGTGCCAGCAGCTTAGTGGGGGCAGTCACAGATACGCAGTATTTT.

This clone was seen only a few times. The rearrangement uses TRBV10-3 and TRBJ1-2; D perhaps matches TRBD1 (5 bases). Trimming removed 3 bases at V and 4 bases at J, with 24 bases between. CDR1 is ENHRY and CDR2 is SYGVKD in the germline V gene. The CDR3 contains 18 residues. CDR3 region: CAISDRRTGHESSYGYTF. CDR3 sequence (DNA): TGTGCCATCAGTGACCGGAGAACCGGACACGAGAGTAGCTATGGCTACACCTTC.

The V call is TRBV5-6, the J call TRBJ1-2; the D gene is possibly TRBD1 (6 bases). The CDR3 length is 17 residues. CDR1 and CDR2 from the germline V gene are SGHDT and YYEEEE. The V gene lost 4 bases and the J gene lost 10 bases, with 29 bases spanning the gap. CDR3 residues: CASSPGFRGHRTYYYTF. The DNA of the CDR3 is TGTGCCAGCAGCCCGGGCTTCCGGGGACACCGGACGTATTACTACACCTTC.

This chain joins TRBV27 and TRBJ2-5, with 8 bases fitting TRBD2. CDR3 length: 13 residues. V shed 3 bases, J shed 9 bases, and the junction held 6 bases outside the gene matches. Germline V gene lookup returns CDR1 MNHEY and CDR2 SMNVEV (reference sequence). The CDR3 region is CASSFLSGGPQYF. In DNA, the CDR3 is TGTGCCAGCAGTTTCCTCAGCGGGGGCCCCCAGTACTTC.

The genes are TRBV27 and TRBJ2-1, with D tentatively TRBD2 (6 bases). V was trimmed by 5 bases and J by 0 bases, leaving 11 bases between them. This CDR3 has 15 amino acids. Germline V gene data show CDR1 as MNHEY and CDR2 as SMNVEV (reference sequence). The DNA of the CDR3 is TGTGCCAGCAGTGTAAGCGGGCACTCCTACAATGAGCAGTTCTTC. Translating gives CASSVSGHSYNEQFF.

V is TRBV7-9 and J is TRBJ2-1, with 11 bases identical to TRBD2. CDR1 SEHNR and CDR2 FQNEAQ come from the germline V gene (reference sequence). The trim removed 0 bases at V and 8 bases at J, leaving 3 bases unmatched. The CDR3 contains 15 residues. As DNA, the CDR3 is TGTGCCAGCAGCTTAGCTAGCGGGGGGGCCGATGAGCAGTTCTTC. Its protein is CASSLASGGADEQFF.